The TCR beta chain described here comes from a study of shared clonotypes between healthy human individuals. Study-level information: CD4 naive and CD4 memory each took three plates per donor, while CD8 naive took two and CD8 memory one. Study-level findings and limits: Shared clonotypes: approximately 5.3% naive CD4, around 4% naive CD8, 2.3% memory CD4, 0.4% memory CD8. Generation probability values for non-shared clonotypes were lower than those for clonotypes shared by all four donors.

Remarks on this clone: Its antigen is unknown. Distinct nucleotide sequences in the sample also encode this CDR3.

Some clones are missing from TCRdb's copy, which holds only in-frame ones; the method was immunoSEQ multiplex PCR. There are 2 million to 2.5 million clones in the sample; approximately 94% occur only once, and roughly 1.8% lies in the top ten. This CDR3 region has 12 residues. Looked up from germline, CDR1 is MNHEY and CDR2 is SMNVEV (reference sequence). Trimming removed 6 bases at V and 7 bases at J, with 13 bases between. Naive CD8 cells lacked CD45RO, underwent positive selection for CCR7 and left out terminally differentiated effector memory CD45RA+ cells. The sequencing sample was made of naive CD8+ T cells from PBMCs. The chain carries TRBV27 and TRBJ2-7, with D tentatively TRBD2 (7 bases). The clonotype was recovered from a man younger than 30 in good health. Some clones in this sample may be carry-over from other donors' samples. The CDR3 coding sequence is TGTGCCAGCAGGGGGGGGGCGCGTGAGCAGTACTTC. Its protein product is CASRGGAREQYF.